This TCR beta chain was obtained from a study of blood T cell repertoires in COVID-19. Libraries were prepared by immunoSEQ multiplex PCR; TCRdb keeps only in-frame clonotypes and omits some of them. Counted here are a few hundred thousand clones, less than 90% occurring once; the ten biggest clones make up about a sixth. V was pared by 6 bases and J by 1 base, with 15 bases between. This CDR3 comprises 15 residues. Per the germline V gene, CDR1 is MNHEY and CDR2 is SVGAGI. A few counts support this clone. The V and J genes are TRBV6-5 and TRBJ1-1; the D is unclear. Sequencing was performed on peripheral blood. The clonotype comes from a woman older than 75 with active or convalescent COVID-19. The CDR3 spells CASSHTTVENTEAFF. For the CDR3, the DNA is TGTGCCAGCAGCCATACAACAGTGGAGAACACTGAAGCTTTCTTT.